This T cell receptor (beta chain) stems from a study of blood T cell repertoires in COVID-19. This clone was detected only a few times. Other DNA sequences of this sample code for an identical CDR3. Assay used: immunoSEQ multiplex PCR; TCRdb lists only in-frame clones, some missing. The sample yields about 310,000 clones, roughly 90% seen once. The receptor was derived from a woman between 25 and 40 years old with COVID-19, enrolled during active disease. The sequenced material came from peripheral blood.

CDR3 DNA: TGTGCCAGCAGTGTCACTAGCGGGAGTAGGCAAGAGACCCAGTACTTC. Translated: CASSVTSGSRQETQYF. The chain carries TRBV28 and TRBJ2-5; TRBD2 agrees at 11 bases. The V and J ends lost 5 bases and 2 bases, in that order; junction bases with no gene match: 7. The length of the CDR3 is 16 residues. Germline lookup yields CDR1 MDHEN and CDR2 SYDVKM.